This T cell receptor (beta chain) appears in the sequencing data of a study of cytomegalovirus exposure and HLA in healthy donors. Looking at the study overall: The roughly 100 million unique TCR beta sequences, from about 190 million T cells, were found by an earlier analysis.

The CDR3 runs to 15 residues. V lost 3 bases and J lost 2; bases outside the gene matches: 4. Germline CDR1 LNHDA, CDR2 SQIVND (reference sequence). Regarding the study as a whole: In the analysis, some V segments, TRBV6-2 and TRBV6-3 included, were excluded as indistinguishable. V- and J-gene trimming in TCR beta was tied to a missense DCLRE1C variant by an analysis performed later.

PCR was performed using 60 Vbeta and 13 Jbeta primers. Sequencing used immunoSEQ multiplex PCR; TCRdb keeps in-frame clones, though not all of them. The sample includes 130,000 to 150,000 clones, roughly 76% of them seen just once. Concerning this clone itself: The antigen remains unidentified. Other nucleotide sequences in the sample specify the same CDR3.

Sampled while nominally healthy, donors likely had unrecorded immune exposures. Sequencing used PBMCs. The sequence was obtained from a human donor in good health. The rearrangement uses TRBV19 and TRBJ2-1; TRBD1 aligns across 7 bases. The CDR3 region is CASSITGTAYNEQFF. DNA for the CDR3: TGTGCCAGTAGTATCACCGGGACAGCCTACAATGAGCAGTTCTTC.